This T cell receptor (beta chain) was recovered during a study of regulatory dendritic cells for organ transplantation. CFSE-labeled sorted T cells met regulatory or mature dendritic cells for 5 days. CD4+ or CD8+ T cells were sorted as naive CD45RA+ or memory CD45RO+. Data came from immunoSEQ multiplex PCR; TCRdb stores just in-frame clones and leaves some out. The sample lists thousands of clones, 59% seen once, with more than 20% in the top ten. Study results and limitations: Between individuals, the alloreactive memory CD8+ T cell pool differed considerably. Memory T cells were less diverse than naive, with memory CD8+ most oligoclonal. Mature dendritic cells appeared to drive more memory CD8+ clonal expansion than regulatory ones.

Trimming cost V 1 base and J 5 bases, with 12 bases left between them. In germline, CDR1 is MGHRA, CDR2 YSYEKL. The CDR3 is 14 amino acids. The sample holds one count of this clone. Antigen specificity is unknown. Sequenced: memory CD8+ T cells from blood cultured with dendritic cells. Subset noted: CD45RO+ memory T cells. This TCR was recovered from a human donor in good health. The chain couples TRBV4-1 to TRBJ2-7; D not certain. CDR3 region: CASSQGPGFNEQYF. The CDR3 nucleotides are TGCGCCAGCAGCCAAGGCCCAGGTTTTAACGAGCAGTACTTC.